The rows below give T cell receptor beta chains drawn from one sample of a study of OX40 agonist ivuxolimab in advanced cancers. Generated by immunoSEQ multiplex PCR, the TCRdb table keeps only in-frame clones and is missing some. The sample lists more than 75,000 clones, roughly 86% seen once, with around 0.97% in the top ten. Sample: CD4+ or CD8+ T cells sorted from blood, taken in a trial of the OX40 agonist ivuxolimab. All receptors come from an adult with an advanced solid tumor such as melanoma, head and neck, liver or kidney cancer. CDR3s include the opening cysteine and the closing phenylalanine or tryptophan. Fields, in order: CDR3 length, V gene, J gene, D gene, clone size, CDR3 protein, CDR3 DNA. D genes are given only for firm matches. Only part of the rows carry a size: once, few, many, or a class if the clone is expanded.

12	TRBV6-1	TRBJ2-7	.	.	CASKAGSYEQYF	TGTGCCAGCAAAGCAGGCTCCTACGAGCAGTACTTC
16	TRBV18	TRBJ2-7	TRBD1	few	CASSSLRTGGSYEQYF	TGTGCCAGCTCATCACTGAGGACAGGGGGCTCCTACGAGCAGTACTTC
17	TRBV7-2	TRBJ1-3	.	.	CASSLGGASFSGNTIYF	TGTGCCAGCAGCTTGGGGGGGGCGTCCTTCTCTGGAAACACCATATATTTT
15	TRBV25-1	TRBJ1-2	.	.	CASSDPLDRGYGYTF	TGTGCCAGCAGTGACCCCTTGGACAGAGGGTATGGCTACACCTTC
13	TRBV6-6	TRBJ1-6	.	.	CASREYYNSPLHF	TGTGCCAGCAGGGAATATTATAATTCACCCCTCCACTTT
15	TRBV19	TRBJ2-6	.	.	CASSLAASGANVLTF	TGTGCCAGTTCATTGGCGGCCTCTGGGGCCAACGTCCTGACTTTC
15	TRBV7-9	TRBJ2-1	TRBD2	.	CASSLALAGGNEQFF	TGTGCCAGCAGCTTAGCTCTAGCGGGCGGCAATGAGCAGTTCTTC
16	TRBV5-5	TRBJ1-2	TRBD1	.	CASSQNTGTAMGGYTF	TGTGCCAGCAGCCAAAACACCGGGACAGCCATGGGAGGCTACACCTTC
14	TRBV18	TRBJ2-3	.	.	CASSPQGLSDTQYF	TGTGCCAGCTCACCACAGGGCTTGTCCGATACGCAGTATTTT
16	TRBV9	TRBJ2-1	.	.	CASSSDAGISYNEQFF	TGTGCCAGCAGCTCCGACGCGGGTATCTCCTACAATGAGCAGTTCTTC
15	TRBV5-4	TRBJ2-1	TRBD1	.	CASSNRDRGFDEQFF	TGTGCCAGCAGCAACCGGGACAGGGGGTTCGATGAGCAGTTCTTC
15	TRBV2	TRBJ1-5	.	.	CASSEALHVNQPQHF	TGTGCCAGCAGTGAAGCGCTTCACGTCAATCAGCCCCAGCATTTT
13	TRBV6-5	TRBJ2-7	TRBD1	.	CATQTGASYEQYF	TGTGCCACACAGACAGGGGCCTCGTACGAGCAGTACTTC
17	TRBV11-3	TRBJ2-3	TRBD2	.	CASSSNSGRAGTDTQYF	TGTGCCAGCAGCTCTAATAGCGGGAGGGCCGGTACAGATACGCAGTATTTT
15	TRBV19	TRBJ2-1	TRBD2	.	CASKTSGSGGNEQFF	TGTGCCAGTAAGACTAGCGGGAGTGGGGGGAATGAGCAGTTCTTC
13	TRBV6-1	TRBJ2-7	TRBD1	.	CASSDGQVYEQYF	TGTGCCAGCAGTGACGGACAGGTCTACGAGCAGTACTTC
15	TRBV6-1	TRBJ2-7	TRBD1	.	CASSLTGTDSYEQYF	TGTGCCAGCAGCCTCACCGGGACAGACTCCTACGAGCAGTACTTC
14	TRBV9	TRBJ2-1	.	.	CASSVLNVDNEQFF	TGTGCCAGCAGCGTTTTGAACGTGGACAATGAGCAGTTCTTC
13	TRBV18	TRBJ1-2	.	.	CASSPDQNYGYTF	TGTGCCAGCTCACCCGATCAAAACTATGGCTACACCTTC
15	TRBV5-5	TRBJ2-4	TRBD2	.	CASSLAGTSGGAVYF	TGTGCCAGCAGCTTGGCCGGGACTAGCGGGGGGGCCGTGTACTTC